This section outlines one T cell receptor beta chain sequence together with its context. The antigen is not known. Sample time point: pre-treatment baseline. Prior systemic cancer therapy, immunosuppressant use and other active malignancies excluded patients. This specimen belongs to a study of blood T cell dynamics during melanoma immunotherapy. Across the whole study: Metastatic melanoma patients received first-line pembrolizumab or nivolumab plus ipilimumab. Findings and caveats of the study: The study could not tell melanoma-specific clones from general immune activation.

Germline loops: CDR1 SEHNR, CDR2 FQNEAQ (reference sequence). Between the trimmed V and J ends, which lost 3 bases and 1 base, there was a span of 3 bases. The CDR3 extends over 12 amino acids. Only in-frame clones appear in the TCRdb table, and some are missing; sequencing was by immunoSEQ multiplex PCR. The sample lists approximately 12,000 clones; about 86% were seen once. This rearrangement joins TRBV7-9 to TRBJ1-1; D call uncertain. This sample comprised blood, obtained from a patient treated with checkpoint blockade. This clonotype originated in a human donor with melanoma. As DNA, the CDR3 is TGTGCCAGCAGCTTGGAGAACACTGAAGCTTTCTTT. It yields the protein CASSLENTEAFF.